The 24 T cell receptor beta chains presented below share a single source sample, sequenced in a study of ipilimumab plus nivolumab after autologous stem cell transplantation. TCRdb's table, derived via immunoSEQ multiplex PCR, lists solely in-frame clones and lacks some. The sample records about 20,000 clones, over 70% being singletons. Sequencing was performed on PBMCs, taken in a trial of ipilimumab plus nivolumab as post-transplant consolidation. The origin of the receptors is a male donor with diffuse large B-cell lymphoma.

The CDR3 spells CASSGGTSSYEQYF. The CDR3 nucleotides are TGTGCCAGCAGCGGGGGGACGAGCTCCTACGAGCAGTACTTC. The chain links TRBV9 to TRBJ2-7; D might be TRBD1 or TRBD2, each matching 5 bases. The CDR3 contains 14 residues. Trimming left V 3 bases short and J 0 bases short, with 10 bases between. Germline V gives CDR1 SGDLS, CDR2 YYNGEE.

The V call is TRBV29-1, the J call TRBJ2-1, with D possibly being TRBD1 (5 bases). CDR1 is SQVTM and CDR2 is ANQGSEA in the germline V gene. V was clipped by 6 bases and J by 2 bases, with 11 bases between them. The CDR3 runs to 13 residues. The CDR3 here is CSVRQTAYNEQFF. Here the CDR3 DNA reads TGCAGCGTAAGACAGACCGCCTACAATGAGCAGTTCTTC.

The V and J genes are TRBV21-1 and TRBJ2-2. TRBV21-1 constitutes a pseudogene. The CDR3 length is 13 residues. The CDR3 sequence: CASSKARSLELFF. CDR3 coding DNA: TGTGCCAGCAGCAAAGCGCGCAGCTTAGAGCTGTTTTTT.

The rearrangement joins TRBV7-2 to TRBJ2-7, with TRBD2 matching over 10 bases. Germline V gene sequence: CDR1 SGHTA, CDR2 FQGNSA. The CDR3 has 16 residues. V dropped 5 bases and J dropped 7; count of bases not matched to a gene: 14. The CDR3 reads CASSPGGASGGGEQYF. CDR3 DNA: TGTGCCAGCAGCCCGGGGGGGGCTAGCGGGGGAGGAGAGCAGTACTTC.

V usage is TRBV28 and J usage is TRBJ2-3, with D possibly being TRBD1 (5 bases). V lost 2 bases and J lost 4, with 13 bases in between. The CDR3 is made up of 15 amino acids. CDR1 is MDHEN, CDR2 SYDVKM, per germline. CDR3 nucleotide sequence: TGTGCCAGCAGTTTAGCGGCAGGGCCGGCAGATACGCAGTATTTT. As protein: CASSLAAGPADTQYF.

CDR3: CASSLQGRYQETQYF. The CDR3 DNA is TGTGCCAGCAGCCTGCAGGGACGGTACCAAGAGACCCAGTACTTC. The chain joins TRBV7-2 to TRBJ2-5, with D perhaps matching TRBD1 or TRBD2 (5 bases each). CDR1 and CDR2 from the germline V gene are SGHTA and FQGNSA. V shed 5 bases and J shed 0 bases, with 13 bases lying between them. The CDR3 length is 15 residues.

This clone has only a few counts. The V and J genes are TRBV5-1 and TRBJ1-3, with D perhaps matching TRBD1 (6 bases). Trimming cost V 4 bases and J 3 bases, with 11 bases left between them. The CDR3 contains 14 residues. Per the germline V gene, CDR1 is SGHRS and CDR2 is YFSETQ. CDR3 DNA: TGCGCCAGCAGCCTCACAGGGTATGGAAACACCATATATTTT. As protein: CASSLTGYGNTIYF.

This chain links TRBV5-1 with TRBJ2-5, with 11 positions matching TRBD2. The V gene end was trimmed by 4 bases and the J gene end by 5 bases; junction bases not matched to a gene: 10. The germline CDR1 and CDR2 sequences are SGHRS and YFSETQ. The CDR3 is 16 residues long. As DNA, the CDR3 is TGCGCCAGCAGCATGGCCATAGCGGGGGGGAGTGAGACCCAGTACTTC. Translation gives CASSMAIAGGSETQYF.

CDR3 residues: CASSYRPMETQYF. The CDR3 DNA sequence: TGTGCCAGCAGTTACAGACCCATGGAGACCCAGTACTTC. The V call is TRBV2, the J call TRBJ2-5; D remains ambiguous. V shed 5 bases and J shed 5 bases, with 12 bases lying between them. The CDR3 runs 13 residues. In germline, CDR1 is SNHLY, CDR2 FYNNEI. Drawing the rest from reference TRBV2 and TRBJ2-5, the complete variable domain is EPEVTQTPSHQVTQMGQEVILRCVPISNHLYFYWYRQILGQKVEFLVSFYNNEISEKSEIFDDQFSVERPDGSNFTLKIRSTKLEDSAMYFCASSYRPMETQYFGPGTRLLVL.

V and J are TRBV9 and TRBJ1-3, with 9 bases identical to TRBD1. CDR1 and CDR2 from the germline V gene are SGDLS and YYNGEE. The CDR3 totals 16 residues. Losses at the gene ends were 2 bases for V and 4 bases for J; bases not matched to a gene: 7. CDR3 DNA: TGTGCCAGCAGCGTCGACTACAGGGGGCTCGGAAACACCATATATTTT. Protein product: CASSVDYRGLGNTIYF.

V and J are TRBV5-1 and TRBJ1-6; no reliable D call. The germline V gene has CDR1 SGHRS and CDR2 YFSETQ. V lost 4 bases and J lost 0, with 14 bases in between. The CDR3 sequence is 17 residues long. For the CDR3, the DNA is TGCGCCAGCAGCCCGGACGGAAGGAGCTCCTATAATTCACCCCTCCACTTT. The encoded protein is CASSPDGRSSYNSPLHF. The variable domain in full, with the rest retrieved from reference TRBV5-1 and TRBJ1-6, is KAGVTQTPRYLIKTRGQQVTLSCSPISGHRSVSWYQQTPGQGLQFLFEYFSETQRNKGNFPGRFSGRQFSNSRSEMNVSTLELGDSALYLCASSPDGRSSYNSPLHFGNGTRLTVT.

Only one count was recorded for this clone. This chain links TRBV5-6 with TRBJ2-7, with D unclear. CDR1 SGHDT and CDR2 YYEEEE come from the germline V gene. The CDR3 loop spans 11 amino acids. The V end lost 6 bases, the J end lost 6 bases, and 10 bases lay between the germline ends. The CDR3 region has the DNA TGTGCCAGCAACCGGTGGGGCGAGCAGTACTTC. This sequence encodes CASNRWGEQYF.

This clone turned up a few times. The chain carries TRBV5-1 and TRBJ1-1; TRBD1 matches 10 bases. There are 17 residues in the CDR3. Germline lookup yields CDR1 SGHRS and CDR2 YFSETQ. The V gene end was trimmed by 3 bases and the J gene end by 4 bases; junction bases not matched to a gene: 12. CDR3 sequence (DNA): TGCGCCAGCAGCTCACCGCTGACAGGGGGCCAGAGCACTGAAGCTTTCTTT. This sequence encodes CASSSPLTGGQSTEAFF.

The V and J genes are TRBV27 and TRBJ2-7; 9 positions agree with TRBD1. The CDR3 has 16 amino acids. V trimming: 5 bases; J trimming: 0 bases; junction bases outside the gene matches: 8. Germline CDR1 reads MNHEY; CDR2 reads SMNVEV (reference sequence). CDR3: CASSEGQGGPSYEQYF. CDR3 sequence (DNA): TGTGCCAGCAGTGAGGGACAGGGAGGTCCCTCCTACGAGCAGTACTTC.

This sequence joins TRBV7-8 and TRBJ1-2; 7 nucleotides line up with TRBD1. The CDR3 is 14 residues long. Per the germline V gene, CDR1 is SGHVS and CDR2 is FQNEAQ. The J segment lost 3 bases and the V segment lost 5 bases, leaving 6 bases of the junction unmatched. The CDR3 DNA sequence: TGTGCCAGCAGCGGCGACAGGGCGCACTATGGCTACACCTTC. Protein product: CASSGDRAHYGYTF.

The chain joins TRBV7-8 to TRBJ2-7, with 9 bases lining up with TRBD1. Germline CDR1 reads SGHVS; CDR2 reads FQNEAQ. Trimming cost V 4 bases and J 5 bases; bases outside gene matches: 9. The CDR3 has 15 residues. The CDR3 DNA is TGTGCCAGCAGCTCACACCTCGGGACAGGGAACGAGCAGTACTTC. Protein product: CASSSHLGTGNEQYF. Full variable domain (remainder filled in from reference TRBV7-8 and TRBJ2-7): GAGVSQSPRYKVAKRGQDVALRCDPISGHVSLFWYQQALGQGPEFLTYFQNEAQLDKSGLPSDRFFAERPEGSVSTLKIQRTQQEDSAVYLCASSSHLGTGNEQYFGPGTRLTVT.

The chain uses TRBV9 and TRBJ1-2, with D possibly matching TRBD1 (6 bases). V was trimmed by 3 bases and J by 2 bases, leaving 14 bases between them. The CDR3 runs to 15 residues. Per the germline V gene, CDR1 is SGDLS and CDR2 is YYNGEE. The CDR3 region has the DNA TGTGCCAGCAGCGCAAGGCGGACAGACAACTATGGCTACACCTTC. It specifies CASSARRTDNYGYTF. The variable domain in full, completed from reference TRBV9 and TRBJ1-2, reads DSGVTQTPKHLITATGQRVTLRCSPRSGDLSVYWYQQSLDQGLQFLIQYYNGEERAKGNILERFSAQQFPDLHSELNLSSLELGDSALYFCASSARRTDNYGYTFGSGTRLTVV.

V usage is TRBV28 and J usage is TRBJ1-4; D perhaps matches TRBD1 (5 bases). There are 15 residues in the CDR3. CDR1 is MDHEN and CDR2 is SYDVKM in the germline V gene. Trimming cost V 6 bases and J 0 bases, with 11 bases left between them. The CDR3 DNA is TGTGCCAGCAGACCTCAGGGAACAACTAATGAAAAACTGTTTTTT. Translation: CASRPQGTTNEKLFF.

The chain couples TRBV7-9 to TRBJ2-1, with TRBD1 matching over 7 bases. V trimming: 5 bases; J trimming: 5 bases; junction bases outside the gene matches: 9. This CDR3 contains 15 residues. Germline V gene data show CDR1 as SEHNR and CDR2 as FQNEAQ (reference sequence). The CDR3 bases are TGTGCCAGCAGCCCATCAGGGGGAGATCACAATGAGCAGTTCTTC. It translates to CASSPSGGDHNEQFF.

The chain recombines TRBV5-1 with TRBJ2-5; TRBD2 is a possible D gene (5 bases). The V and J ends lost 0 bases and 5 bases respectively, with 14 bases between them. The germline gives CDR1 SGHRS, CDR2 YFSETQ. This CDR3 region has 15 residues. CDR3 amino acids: CASSLGWTEEETQYF. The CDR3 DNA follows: TGCGCCAGCAGCTTGGGCTGGACGGAGGAGGAGACCCAGTACTTC.

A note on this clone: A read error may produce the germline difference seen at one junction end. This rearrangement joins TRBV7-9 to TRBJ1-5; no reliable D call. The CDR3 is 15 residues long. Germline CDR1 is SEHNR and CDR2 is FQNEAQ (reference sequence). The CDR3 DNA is TGTGCCAGCAGCGAAGTCCAACACGTAATGGCAGCCCCAGCATTT. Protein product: CASSEVQHVMAAPAF. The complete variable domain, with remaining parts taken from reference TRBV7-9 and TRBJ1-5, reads DTGVSQNPRHKITKRGQNVTFRCDPISEHNRLYWYRQTLGQGPEFLTYFQNEAQLEKSRLLSDRFSAERPKGSFSTLEIQRTEQGDSAMYLCASSEVQHVMAAPAFGDGTRLSIL.

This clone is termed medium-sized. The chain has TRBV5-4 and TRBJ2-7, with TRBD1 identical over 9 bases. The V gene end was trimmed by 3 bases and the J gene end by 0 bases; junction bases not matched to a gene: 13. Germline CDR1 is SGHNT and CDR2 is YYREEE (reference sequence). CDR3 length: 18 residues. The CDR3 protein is CASSYDRGLTSISYEQYF. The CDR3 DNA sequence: TGTGCCAGCAGCTACGACAGGGGGTTAACCTCGATCTCCTACGAGCAGTACTTC. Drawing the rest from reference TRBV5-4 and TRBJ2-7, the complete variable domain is ETGVTQSPTHLIKTRGQQVTLRCSSQSGHNTVSWYQQALGQGPQFIFQYYREEENGRGNFPPRFSGLQFPNYSSELNVNALELDDSALYLCASSYDRGLTSISYEQYFGPGTRLTVT.

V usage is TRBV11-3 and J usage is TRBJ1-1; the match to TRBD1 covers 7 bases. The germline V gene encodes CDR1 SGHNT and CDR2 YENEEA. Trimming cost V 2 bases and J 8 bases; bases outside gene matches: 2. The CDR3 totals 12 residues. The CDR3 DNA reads TGTGCCAGCAGCTTACGGGGACAGGAAGCTTTCTTT. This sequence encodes CASSLRGQEAFF.

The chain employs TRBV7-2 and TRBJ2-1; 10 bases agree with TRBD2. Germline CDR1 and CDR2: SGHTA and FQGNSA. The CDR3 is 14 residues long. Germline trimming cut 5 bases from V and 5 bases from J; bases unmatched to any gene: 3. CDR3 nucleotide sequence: TGTGCCAGCAGCAAGCGGGGGGGAGACAATGAGCAGTTCTTC. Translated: CASSKRGGDNEQFF.